The 15 T cell receptor beta chains given below trace back to one sample, sequenced in a study of metastatic and nonmetastatic thyroid tumors. There were no patients who had received any treatment before thyroid surgery. TCRdb reprocessed the PCR reads via MiXCR. Of some 19,000 clones listed, approximately 25% are singletons. The sequenced material came from blood. All receptors come from a male donor with papillary thyroid cancer or a benign thyroid nodule (not recorded which). Some clones in this sample may be carry-over from other donors' samples.

By share of the sample, this clone is medium-sized. The chain uses TRBV27 and TRBJ2-7; D may be TRBD2 (6 bases). Per the germline V gene, CDR1 is MNHEY and CDR2 is SMNVEV (reference sequence). The CDR3 sequence is 16 residues long. V was pared by 2 bases and J by 5 bases, with 19 bases between. The CDR3 DNA is TGTGCCAGCAGTTTAGGCATCGGGAGCTTAATCCACGAGCAGTACTTC. Translating it yields CASSLGIGSLIHEQYF.

This clone is medium-sized. J is TRBJ1-5 and V is TRBV12-3 or TRBV12-4, with D possibly being TRBD1 (6 bases). This CDR3 spans 16 amino acids. V dropped 6 bases and J dropped 2 bases, with 17 bases sitting between them. CDR3 loop: CASRSGAPVGNQPQHF. The CDR3 DNA sequence: TGTGCCAGCAGGTCAGGGGCTCCGGTGGGCAATCAGCCCCAGCATTTT.

This clone has ten or more counts. This chain uses TRBV28 with TRBJ2-5; 8 positions match TRBD2. CDR1 is MDHEN and CDR2 is SYDVKM in the germline V gene. The CDR3 is 17 residues long. Trimming removed 5 bases from V and 5 bases from J; junction bases left unmatched: 16. CDR3 in amino acids: CASSPAGRSGGGETQYF. DNA for the CDR3: TGTGCCAGCAGTCCCGCGGGGAGAAGCGGGGGAGGTGAGACCCAGTACTTC. The full variable domain, with the rest looked up from reference TRBV28 and TRBJ2-5, is DVKVTQSSRYLVKRTGEKVFLECVQDMDHENMFWYRQDPGLGLRLIYFSYDVKMKEKGDIPEGYSVSREKKERFSLILESASTNQTSMYLCASSPAGRSGGGETQYFGPGTRLLVL.

This clone is labeled medium-sized (0.01 to 0.1%). The genes are TRBV15 and TRBJ2-7, with TRBD1 matching 8 bases. This CDR3 spans 14 amino acids. Looked up from germline, CDR1 is LNHNV and CDR2 is YYDKDF (reference sequence). With 8 bases clipped from V and 3 bases from J, the junction kept 9 bases outside the gene matches. The CDR3 is CATGSGGLGYEQYF. Here the CDR3 DNA reads TGTGCCACCGGGTCAGGGGGCCTGGGCTACGAGCAGTACTTC.

The chain is built from TRBV27 and TRBJ1-1; no reliable D call. Germline V gene sequence: CDR1 MNHEY, CDR2 SMNVEV (reference sequence). The CDR3 length is 13 residues. V shed 3 bases and J shed 4 bases, with 9 bases lying between them. CDR3 amino acids: CASSFSPLTEAFF. As DNA, the CDR3 is TGTGCCAGCAGTTTTTCCCCTCTCACTGAAGCTTTCTTT.

V gene TRBV29-1 combines with J gene TRBJ2-1; D call uncertain. This CDR3 comprises 14 residues. Germline V gene lookup returns CDR1 SQVTM and CDR2 ANQGSEA. Trimming took off 6 bases at V and 6 bases at J, with 18 bases between the two ends. Here the CDR3 reads CSVPVGVSPNEQFF. DNA of the CDR3: TGCAGCGTCCCCGTAGGCGTAAGTCCCAATGAGCAGTTCTTC.

The chain is built from TRBV2 and TRBJ1-1, with 9 bases aligning to TRBD1. The CDR3 totals 16 residues. Germline V gene sequence: CDR1 SNHLY, CDR2 FYNNEI. J gave up 4 bases and V 0 bases, and 6 bases lay outside the gene matches. CDR3 in amino acids: CASSEAETGGFTEAFF. CDR3 nucleotides: TGTGCCAGCAGTGAAGCGGAAACAGGGGGCTTCACTGAAGCTTTCTTT.

This clone was seen more than once but under ten times. The rearrangement joins TRBV6-2 or TRBV6-3 to TRBJ2-7, with 7 positions matching TRBD1. The CDR3 has 15 residues. Trimming cost V 2 bases and J 1 base; bases outside gene matches: 5. Germline V lookup: CDR1 MNHEY, CDR2 SVGEGT. This CDR3 is CASSYMDRSSYEQYF. The CDR3 DNA reads as TGTGCCAGCAGTTACATGGACAGGTCGTCCTACGAGCAGTACTTC.

This clone is medium-sized within its sample. One end of the junction does not line up with germline, which may come from a read error. The CDR3 reads CASGGPTPF. The CDR3 DNA sequence: TGTGCTAGTGGAGGACCGACACCCTTC. The genes are TRBV12-5 and TRBJ2-7; D is uncertain. The CDR3 length is 9 residues. The germline CDR1 and CDR2 sequences are LGHNT and FRNRAP.

The chain combines TRBV6-2 or TRBV6-3 with TRBJ2-7; D might be TRBD1 or TRBD2, each matching 5 bases. The CDR3 consists of 14 residues. Germline CDR1 reads MNHEY; CDR2 reads SVGEGT. The V end was cut by 6 bases, the J end by 3 bases, with 15 bases between. DNA for the CDR3: TGTGCCAGCAGCCGGGACGTCCCCCTCTACGAGCAGTACTTC. It yields the protein CASSRDVPLYEQYF.

This clone showed up just a few times. The gene calls are TRBV6-1 and TRBJ2-5, with TRBD2 identical over 10 bases. The CDR3 has 13 residues. The trim removed 5 bases at V and 9 bases at J, leaving 6 bases unmatched. CDR1 and CDR2 from the germline V gene are MNHNS and SASEGT. The CDR3 protein is CASSPGLAGAQYF. CDR3 in DNA: TGTGCCAGCAGTCCTGGGCTAGCGGGGGCCCAGTACTTC.

The V gene is TRBV20-1, the J gene TRBJ2-7; D is perhaps TRBD1 or TRBD2 (5 bases each). The CDR3 sequence is 12 residues long. Germline assignment: CDR1 DFQATT and CDR2 SNEGSKA (reference sequence). V was trimmed by 5 bases and J by 4 bases, leaving 12 bases between them. The CDR3 DNA is TGCAGTGCTGGTGGGGGATCATACGAGCAGTACTTC. Translation: CSAGGGSYEQYF.

This clone appeared many times. The chain uses TRBV19 and TRBJ1-5, with D unresolved. The CDR3 runs 16 residues. In germline, CDR1 is LNHDA, CDR2 SQIVND (reference sequence). The V end was cut by 4 bases, the J end by 4 bases, with 17 bases between. The CDR3 coding sequence is TGTGCCAGTAGTACCACCCCGCGGAGTCGAAATCAGCCCCAGCATTTT. It specifies CASSTTPRSRNQPQHF.

This chain uses TRBV29-1 with TRBJ2-3; D is possibly TRBD1 or TRBD2 (5 bases each). V was cut by 8 bases and J by 2 bases, with 20 bases left in between. The CDR3 covers 15 residues. The germline V gene has CDR1 SQVTM and CDR2 ANQGSEA. CDR3 in DNA: TGCAGCACCCCGGGGCGAGGGGCCTACACAGATACGCAGTATTTT. Amino acids: CSTPGRGAYTDTQYF.

A remark on this clone: The junction departs from germline at one end; a sequencing error may be responsible. DNA of the CDR3: TGTGCCAGCAGTGAAGAGGCGGGGGGCTACAATGAGCAGTTATTC. It specifies CASSEEAGGYNEQLF. The genes are TRBV6-1 and TRBJ2-1; 8 bases map to TRBD2. CDR3 length equals 15 residues. Per the germline V gene, CDR1 is MNHNS and CDR2 is SASEGT.